The T cell receptor beta chain described here comes from a study of cytomegalovirus exposure and HLA in healthy donors. V was clipped by 0 bases and J by 7 bases; unmatched bases: 8. There are 16 residues in the CDR3. Germline V lookup: CDR1 SGHDT, CDR2 YYEEEE. The protocol was immunoSEQ multiplex PCR, while the TCRdb copy is restricted to in-frame clones and leaves out a portion. The sample carries 200,000 or so clones, around 87% recorded once. V usage is TRBV5-6 and J usage is TRBJ2-4, with 9 bases aligning to TRBD2. Sequenced input: PBMCs. The receptor's source is a woman between 18 and 29 years old in good health and CMV-seropositive. In nucleotides, the CDR3 is TGTGCCAGCAGCTTGGGGAGCGGGAGGATTGGGAACATTCAGTACTTC. This translates into CASSLGSGRIGNIQYF.